Each of the 5 T cell receptor beta chains below was sequenced from the same sample in a study of T cells after posttransplantation cyclophosphamide. The assay was immunoSEQ multiplex PCR, and TCRdb's table has in-frame clones only and misses some. The sample shows roughly 34,000 clones, none of them appearing just once. Sequencing was performed on PBMCs. The receptors shown here come from a woman aged 25 to 39 in good health and a related stem cell transplant donor.

This clone turned up a few times. The CDR3 is CASSLAIQGEPNSPLHF. DNA of the CDR3: TGCGCCAGCAGCTTGGCCATTCAGGGAGAACCTAATTCACCCCTCCACTTT. V is TRBV5-1 and J is TRBJ1-6; weak D call: TRBD1 (5 bases). The CDR3 totals 17 residues. Trimming pared 0 bases from V and 6 bases from J, leaving 16 bases between. The germline V gene has CDR1 SGHRS and CDR2 YFSETQ.

This clone has at least ten counts. The chain links TRBV6-2 or TRBV6-3 to TRBJ2-7; 9 bases agree with TRBD1. The V gene's germline CDR1 is MNHEY and CDR2 SVGEGT. The trim removed 1 base at V and 3 bases at J, leaving 10 bases unmatched. The CDR3 is 17 amino acids. The CDR3 bases are TGTGCCAGCAGTTACTTGACGGGCAAGGGACAGGGCTACGAGCAGTACTTC. The encoded protein is CASSYLTGKGQGYEQYF.

There are a few counts of this clone. The chain employs TRBV30 and TRBJ1-5; possible D gene TRBD1, 6 bases. The CDR3 is 15 residues long. The ends were cut back, 0 bases at V and 6 bases at J, with 15 bases in the middle. Germline V lookup: CDR1 GTSNPN, CDR2 SVGIG (reference sequence). The chain's CDR3 is CAWSVQGAGAQPQHF. Written as DNA, the CDR3 is TGTGCCTGGAGTGTACAAGGGGCGGGGGCTCAGCCCCAGCATTTT.

This rearrangement joins TRBV4-1 to TRBJ2-5; D is possibly TRBD1 (6 bases). V lost 0 bases and J lost 5, with 19 bases in between. Germline CDR1 and CDR2: MGHRA and YSYEKL. The CDR3 has 17 amino acids. The CDR3 sequence: CASSQEVSMGRGETQYF. The CDR3 region has the DNA TGCGCCAGCAGCCAAGAAGTCAGTATGGGCAGGGGTGAGACCCAGTACTTC.

The table lists this clone with many counts. This chain connects TRBV5-4 to TRBJ1-1; 7 bases fit TRBD1. This CDR3 has 15 residues. Germline CDR1 is SGHNT and CDR2 is YYREEE (reference sequence). V lost 1 base to trimming and J lost 1 base; unmatched junction nucleotides: 4. This CDR3 reads CASSLLGQRNTEAFF. CDR3 sequence (DNA): TGTGCCAGCAGCTTGTTGGGACAGAGGAACACTGAAGCTTTCTTT.